Listed here is a single T cell receptor (beta chain). No antigen is known for it. The data are from a study of T cell responses to AZD1222 COVID-19 vaccine. The method was immunoSEQ multiplex PCR; TCRdb's version includes in-frame clones alone and lacks a portion of them. The table includes approximately 140,000 clones, 92% detected once. Germline lookup yields CDR1 SGHRS and CDR2 YFSETQ. The ends lost 4 bases at V and 5 bases at J; junction bases unmatched: 6. The CDR3 length is 14 residues. Overall study results and limits: Vaccine-associated CD4 TCRs ranged over spike, dominating at 160-218 and 743-854.

This chain connects TRBV5-1 to TRBJ2-5; 9 bases match TRBD1. The TCR comes from an adult who received the AZD1222 COVID-19 vaccine. Sequenced material: peripheral blood, taken 28 days after the second AZD1222 dose. As DNA, the CDR3 is TGCGCCAGCAGCGTACAGGGGGCAAGGGAGACCCAGTACTTC. It is translated as CASSVQGARETQYF.